These 30 T cell receptor beta chains were sequenced from one sample in a study of blood T cell repertoires in COVID-19. TCRdb's table, derived via immunoSEQ multiplex PCR, lists solely in-frame clones and lacks some. The sample has about 74,000 clones; more than 75% are singletons. The sequenced material came from peripheral blood. All receptors come from an elderly woman with active or convalescent COVID-19.

The V gene is TRBV9, the J gene TRBJ2-3; possible D gene TRBD2, 5 bases. V was shortened by 0 bases and J by 4 bases, with 15 bases between the two germline ends. Germline lookup yields CDR1 SGDLS and CDR2 YYNGEE. This CDR3 spans 16 amino acids. The CDR3 region is CASSVVPDLRSDTQYF. The CDR3 nucleotides read TGTGCCAGCAGCGTAGTTCCGGACTTAAGGTCAGATACGCAGTATTTT.

This chain uses TRBV19 with TRBJ2-7, with D possibly TRBD1 on 5 matching bases. Trimming stripped 8 bases from V and 2 bases from J, with 16 bases between. Germline CDR1 and CDR2: LNHDA and SQIVND (reference sequence). This CDR3 comprises 14 residues. The CDR3, as DNA: TGTGCCAGTGGGGAACAGGTAGGCCCCTACGAGCAGTACTTC. Protein sequence: CASGEQVGPYEQYF.

The genes are TRBV21-1 and TRBJ2-1; the table's D call TRBD2 went unverified against the DNA. TRBV21-1 is annotated as a pseudogene. CDR3 length: 12 residues. The DNA of the CDR3 is TGTGCCACCACCCTAATCGGAGCTGGGTTGTTCTTC. Translation: CATTLIGAGLFF.

The V call is TRBV5-1, the J call TRBJ1-2; D gene ambiguous. Germline V gene lookup returns CDR1 SGHRS and CDR2 YFSETQ. Between the trimmed V and J ends, which lost 4 bases and 2 bases, there was a span of 9 bases. The CDR3 length is 13 residues. The CDR3 spells CASSPDINYGYTF. CDR3 DNA: TGCGCCAGCAGCCCAGACATAAACTATGGCTACACCTTC.

The chain employs TRBV5-1 and TRBJ2-1; D not resolved. Per the germline V gene, CDR1 is SGHRS and CDR2 is YFSETQ. Trimming removed 1 base at V and 1 base at J, with 3 bases between. The CDR3 is 13 amino acids. The CDR3 reads CASSLTSYNEQFF. The DNA of the CDR3 is TGCGCCAGCAGCTTGACATCCTACAATGAGCAGTTCTTC. Full variable domain (outside the CDR3, taken from reference TRBV5-1 and TRBJ2-1): KAGVTQTPRYLIKTRGQQVTLSCSPISGHRSVSWYQQTPGQGLQFLFEYFSETQRNKGNFPGRFSGRQFSNSRSEMNVSTLELGDSALYLCASSLTSYNEQFFGPGTRLTVL.

The genes are TRBV20-1 and TRBJ2-5, with TRBD2 matching over 9 bases. CDR3 length: 14 amino acids. Germline loops: CDR1 DFQATT, CDR2 SNEGSKA (reference sequence). V lost 3 bases and J lost 5; bases outside the gene matches: 7. CDR3 amino acids: CSASSGTSRETQYF. Written as DNA, the CDR3 is TGCAGTGCTAGTTCAGGGACTAGCAGGGAGACCCAGTACTTC.

V and J are TRBV2 and TRBJ1-6; the match to TRBD1 covers 7 bases. Germline loops: CDR1 SNHLY, CDR2 FYNNEI. Trimming cost V 5 bases and J 7 bases; bases outside gene matches: 8. The length of the CDR3 is 15 residues. The CDR3 region has the DNA TGTGCCAGCAGTTCGGGACAGATAGAAAATTCACCCCTCCACTTT. This gives the protein CASSSGQIENSPLHF.

This chain uses TRBV27 with TRBJ1-2; TRBD1 aligns across 9 bases. With 8 bases clipped from V and 8 bases from J, the junction kept 15 bases outside the gene matches. There are 15 residues in the CDR3. Germline V gene lookup returns CDR1 MNHEY and CDR2 SMNVEV (reference sequence). CDR3 residues: CASSPLPQGANGYTF. The CDR3 DNA sequence: TGTGCCAGCTCTCCGCTCCCACAGGGGGCGAACGGCTACACCTTC.

The chain has TRBV2 and TRBJ1-2; 12 nucleotides line up with TRBD1. The germline gives CDR1 SNHLY, CDR2 FYNNEI. This CDR3 region has 19 residues. The V and J ends lost 7 bases and 0 bases, in that order; junction bases with no gene match: 15. The CDR3 loop is CASTTPGQGASRANYGYTF. DNA for the CDR3: TGTGCCAGCACTACACCGGGACAGGGGGCCTCGAGGGCTAACTATGGCTACACCTTC.

This rearrangement joins TRBV7-9 to TRBJ1-1; 8 bases are a match to TRBD1. Germline V CDR1 and CDR2: SEHNR, FQNEAQ (reference sequence). The CDR3 totals 16 residues. Germline trimming cut 5 bases from V and 7 bases from J; bases unmatched to any gene: 15. CDR3 nucleotides: TGTGCCAGCAGCAAGCAGAGGACAGGGACCGGGGGTGAAGCTTTCTTT. Encoded protein: CASSKQRTGTGGEAFF.

The CDR3 region is CASSPPGQRRDEQYF. The CDR3 DNA sequence: TGTGCCAGCAGCCCGCCGGGACAGCGGCGCGACGAGCAGTACTTC. The V call is TRBV7-9, the J call TRBJ2-7; 7 positions match TRBD1. Germline V gene sequence: CDR1 SEHNR, CDR2 FQNEAQ (reference sequence). Trimming cost V 5 bases and J 5 bases; bases outside gene matches: 12. This CDR3 is built from 15 residues.

The V and J genes are TRBV3-1 (or the pseudogene TRBV3-2) and TRBJ1-2; D unresolved. CDR3 size: 16 residues. CDR1 and CDR2 from the germline V gene are LGHDT and YNNKEL (reference sequence). V was trimmed by 4 bases and J by 1 base, leaving 16 bases between them. CDR3 sequence (DNA): TGTGCCAGCAGCCTTGCATTGCCCCGGGGTAACTATGGCTACACCTTC. It specifies CASSLALPRGNYGYTF.

The chain has TRBV19 and TRBJ2-3, with 10 bases matching TRBD2. After removal of 4 bases from V and 4 bases from J, the junction contained 8 bases not matched to a gene. Germline CDR1 LNHDA, CDR2 SQIVND (reference sequence). The CDR3 contains 16 residues. The chain's CDR3 is CASSNAQRGGPDTQYF. As DNA, the CDR3 is TGTGCCAGTAGTAACGCGCAGCGGGGGGGCCCAGATACGCAGTATTTT. The full variable domain, completed using reference TRBV19 and TRBJ2-3, is DGGITQSPKYLFRKEGQNVTLSCEQNLNHDAMYWYRQDPGQGLRLIYYSQIVNDFQKGDIAEGYSVSREKKESFPLTVTSAQKNPTAFYLCASSNAQRGGPDTQYFGPGTRLTVL.

Regarding this clone: The junction differs from germline at one of its ends, possibly a read error. The chain employs TRBV3-1 (or the pseudogene TRBV3-2) and TRBJ2-3, with TRBD2 identical over 11 bases. CDR3 length: 18 amino acids. CDR1 and CDR2 from the germline V gene are LGHDT and YNNKEL (reference sequence). In nucleotides, the CDR3 is TGTGCCAGCAGTCAAGCCGGCGAACTAGCGGGGGCCACAGATACGCAGTATTTT. This gives the protein CASSQAGELAGATDTQYF.

The sample holds a few counts of this clone. The chain combines TRBV18 with TRBJ2-1, with 9 bases fitting TRBD1. The V segment lost 6 bases and the J segment 3 bases; nucleotides outside the gene matches: 6. Looked up from germline, CDR1 is KGHSH and CDR2 is LQKENI. This CDR3 has 15 residues. This CDR3 reads CASSSRDRVYNEQFF. The CDR3 DNA is TGTGCCAGCTCTAGCCGGGACAGGGTCTACAATGAGCAGTTCTTC.

The V gene is TRBV6-2 or TRBV6-3, the J gene TRBJ1-5; possible D gene TRBD1, 6 bases. This CDR3 comprises 15 residues. Per germline, CDR1 MNHEY and CDR2 SVGEGT. V was trimmed by 2 bases and J by 4 bases, leaving 12 bases between them. The CDR3 DNA reads as TGTGCCAGCAGTTACGGACAGAGCAAGAATCAGCCCCAGCATTTT. Its translation is CASSYGQSKNQPQHF.

This sequence joins TRBV9 and TRBJ2-2; 12 bases are shared with TRBD1. Germline trimming cut 7 bases from V and 1 base from J; bases unmatched to any gene: 14. Germline V gives CDR1 SGDLS, CDR2 YYNGEE. CDR3 length equals 19 residues. The CDR3: CASGSGTGGVRVNTGELFF. DNA for the CDR3: TGTGCCAGCGGATCCGGGACAGGGGGCGTGAGGGTGAACACCGGGGAGCTGTTTTTT.

The V and J genes are TRBV7-2 and TRBJ1-1, with D possibly being TRBD1 (5 bases). The V and J ends lost 2 bases and 4 bases respectively, with 8 bases between them. The V gene's germline CDR1 is SGHTA and CDR2 FQGNSA. The CDR3 is 13 amino acids. The CDR3 reads CASSLLQGTEAFF. As DNA, the CDR3 is TGTGCCAGCAGCTTACTGCAGGGCACTGAAGCTTTCTTT.

This clone was observed a single time. This sequence joins TRBV19 and TRBJ2-1; the D gene is possibly TRBD2 (6 bases). Between the trimmed V and J ends, which lost 3 bases and 6 bases, there was a span of 15 bases. CDR1 and CDR2 (germline): LNHDA, SQIVND (reference sequence). The CDR3 runs 15 residues. CDR3 region: CASSILGNGGNEQFF. The CDR3 DNA reads TGTGCCAGTAGTATTTTGGGCAACGGGGGCAATGAGCAGTTCTTC.

V and J are TRBV10-2 and TRBJ2-1, with 14 nucleotides matching TRBD2. This CDR3 spans 15 amino acids. The V gene end was trimmed by 7 bases and the J gene end by 8 bases; junction bases not matched to a gene: 7. CDR1 is WSHSY, CDR2 SAAADI, per germline. Here the CDR3 DNA reads TGCGCCAGCAATCCGACTAGCGGGGGGGCCTATGAGCAGTTCTTC. Amino acids: CASNPTSGGAYEQFF.

The V gene is TRBV6-4, the J gene TRBJ2-2; 8 nucleotides align to TRBD1. Germline CDR1 MRHNA, CDR2 SNTAGT. The CDR3 sequence is 15 residues long. The junction had 7 bases not matched to a gene; V was cut back by 6 bases and J by 4 bases. Here the CDR3 DNA reads TGTGCCAGCAGCGTCGACCAGGGGGCCACCGGGGAGCTGTTTTTT. This sequence encodes CASSVDQGATGELFF.

The V gene is TRBV7-3, the J gene TRBJ2-1; TRBD2 matches at 10 bases. Germline values: CDR1 SGHTA, CDR2 FQGTGA. The CDR3 contains 16 residues. Trimming removed 2 bases from V and 7 bases from J; junction bases left unmatched: 8. Here the CDR3 reads CASSLARSSGGNEQFF. The CDR3 DNA reads TGTGCCAGCAGCTTAGCGCGGTCTAGCGGGGGAAATGAGCAGTTCTTC.

This chain connects TRBV2 to TRBJ1-5; 8 positions match TRBD1. The length of the CDR3 is 14 residues. V gave up 4 bases and J gave up 6 bases; unmatched junction bases: 5. Per the germline V gene, CDR1 is SNHLY and CDR2 is FYNNEI. The CDR3 DNA reads as TGTGCCAGCAGTGGGACAGGGAGCCGTCAGCCCCAGCATTTT. Its protein product is CASSGTGSRQPQHF.

This clone was detected once. The rearrangement joins TRBV28 to TRBJ1-2; possible D gene TRBD1, 6 bases. The germline V gene has CDR1 MDHEN and CDR2 SYDVKM. The CDR3 is 13 amino acids. V was shortened by 6 bases and J by 3 bases, with 11 bases between the two germline ends. The CDR3 loop is CASRLSGDYGYTF. In DNA form, the CDR3 reads TGTGCCAGCAGGCTTTCAGGGGACTATGGCTACACCTTC.

J is TRBJ1-1 and V is TRBV6-5; possible D gene TRBD1, 5 bases. Germline V gene data show CDR1 as MNHEY and CDR2 as SVGAGI. V was cut by 7 bases and J by 1 base, with 13 bases left in between. There are 14 residues in the CDR3. CDR3 sequence (DNA): TGTGCCAGCAAGGAGGGGAGAAAGAACACTGAAGCTTTCTTT. This codes for CASKEGRKNTEAFF.

The DNA of the CDR3 is TGTGCCAGCAGCGTTGGACAGGGGGCAGCGGCAAACATTCAGTACTTC. It yields the protein CASSVGQGAAANIQYF. This chain uses TRBV9 with TRBJ2-4; 11 nucleotides agree with TRBD1. Unmatched junction bases numbered 7, after V lost 2 bases and J lost 6 bases. Germline assignment: CDR1 SGDLS and CDR2 YYNGEE. The CDR3 loop spans 16 amino acids.

This clone was seen only once. This chain links TRBV28 with TRBJ2-7; possible D gene TRBD2, 7 bases. V was trimmed by 0 bases and J by 0 bases, leaving 9 bases between them. The CDR3 is made up of 15 amino acids. Germline CDR1 and CDR2: MDHEN and SYDVKM. This CDR3 is CASSLWGGLSYEQYF. The CDR3 DNA reads as TGTGCCAGCAGTTTATGGGGGGGGCTCTCCTACGAGCAGTACTTC.

The CDR3 DNA sequence: TGTGCCAGCAGCGTCCAGCCGGGACTAGCGGGTGATACGCAGTATTTT. It encodes CASSVQPGLAGDTQYF. The chain couples TRBV9 to TRBJ2-3; TRBD2 aligns across 12 bases. Per germline, CDR1 SGDLS and CDR2 YYNGEE. V lost 2 bases, J lost 6 bases, and 7 bases stayed unmatched. This CDR3 is built from 16 residues.

This chain links TRBV4-1 with TRBJ2-3; D possibly corresponds to TRBD2 (6 bases). Germline V gives CDR1 MGHRA, CDR2 YSYEKL. With 1 base removed from V and 2 bases from J, the gap between germline ends came to 16 bases. This CDR3 contains 17 residues. The CDR3 DNA reads as TGCGCCAGCAGCCAAGTCTCGGGGGAGGCTTTCACAGATACGCAGTATTTT. Translation gives CASSQVSGEAFTDTQYF.

The CDR3 sequence is CASSDSYTEAFF. CDR3 DNA sequence: TGTGCCAGCAGTGACAGTTACACTGAAGCTTTCTTT. The chain is built from TRBV25-1 and TRBJ1-1; D gene unclear. V was shortened by 3 bases and J by 3 bases, with 5 bases between the two germline ends. The CDR3 contains 12 residues. In germline, CDR1 is MGHDK, CDR2 SYGVNS.